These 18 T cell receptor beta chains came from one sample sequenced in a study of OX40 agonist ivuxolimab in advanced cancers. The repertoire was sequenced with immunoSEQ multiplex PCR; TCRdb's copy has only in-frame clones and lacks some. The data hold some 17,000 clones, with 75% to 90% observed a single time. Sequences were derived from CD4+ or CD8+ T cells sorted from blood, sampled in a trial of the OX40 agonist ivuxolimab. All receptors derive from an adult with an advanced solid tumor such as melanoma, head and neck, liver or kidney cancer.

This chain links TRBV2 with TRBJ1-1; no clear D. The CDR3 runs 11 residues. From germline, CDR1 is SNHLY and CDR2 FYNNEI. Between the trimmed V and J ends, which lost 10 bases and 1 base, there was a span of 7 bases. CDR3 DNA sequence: TGTGCCATCCCAGGGAACACTGAAGCTTTCTTT. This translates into CAIPGNTEAFF. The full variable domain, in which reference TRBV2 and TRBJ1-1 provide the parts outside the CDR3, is EPEVTQTPSHQVTQMGQEVILRCVPISNHLYFYWYRQILGQKVEFLVSFYNNEISEKSEIFDDQFSVERPDGSNFTLKIRSTKLEDSAMYFCAIPGNTEAFFGQGTRLTVV.

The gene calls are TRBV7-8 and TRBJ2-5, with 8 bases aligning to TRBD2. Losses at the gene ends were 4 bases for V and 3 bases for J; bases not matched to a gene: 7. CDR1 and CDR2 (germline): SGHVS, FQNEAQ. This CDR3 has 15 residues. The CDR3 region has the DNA TGTGCCAGCAGCTGGCCGACTAGCGCGAAAGAGACCCAGTACTTC. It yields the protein CASSWPTSAKETQYF.

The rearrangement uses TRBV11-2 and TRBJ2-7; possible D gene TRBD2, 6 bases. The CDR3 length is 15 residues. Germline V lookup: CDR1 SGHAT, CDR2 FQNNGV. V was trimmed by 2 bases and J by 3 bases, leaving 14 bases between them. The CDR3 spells CASSLLPGAFYEQYF. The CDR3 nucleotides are TGTGCCAGCAGCTTACTACCGGGAGCGTTCTACGAGCAGTACTTC.

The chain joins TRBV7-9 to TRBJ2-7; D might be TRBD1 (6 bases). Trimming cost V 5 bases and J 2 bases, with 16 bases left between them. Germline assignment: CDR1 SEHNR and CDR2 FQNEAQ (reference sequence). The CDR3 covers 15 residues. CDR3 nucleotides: TGTGCCAGCAGCCCGGACAGTTTCTCCCCCTACGAGCAGTACTTC. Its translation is CASSPDSFSPYEQYF.

The CDR3 loop is CASSVTPGQGHNEQFF. As DNA, the CDR3 is TGTGCCAGCAGTGTCACCCCGGGACAGGGTCACAATGAGCAGTTCTTC. This chain connects TRBV6-4 to TRBJ2-1; 9 bases are a match to TRBD1. Germline CDR1 reads MRHNA; CDR2 reads SNTAGT. The CDR3 spans 16 residues. With 4 bases clipped from V and 5 bases from J, the junction kept 9 bases outside the gene matches.

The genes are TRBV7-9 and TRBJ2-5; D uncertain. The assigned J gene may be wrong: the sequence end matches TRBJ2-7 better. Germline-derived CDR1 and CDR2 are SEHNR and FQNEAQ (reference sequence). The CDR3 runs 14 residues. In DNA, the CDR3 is TGTGCCAGCAGCTTAGTTTCGGTTAAGGACGAGCAGTACTTC. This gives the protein CASSLVSVKDEQYF.

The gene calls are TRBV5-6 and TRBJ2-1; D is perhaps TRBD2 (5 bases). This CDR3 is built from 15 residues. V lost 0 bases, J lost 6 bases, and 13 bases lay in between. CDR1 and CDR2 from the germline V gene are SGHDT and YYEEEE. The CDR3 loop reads CASSLAGPSGNEQFF. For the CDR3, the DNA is TGTGCCAGCAGCTTGGCCGGGCCCAGCGGCAATGAGCAGTTCTTC.

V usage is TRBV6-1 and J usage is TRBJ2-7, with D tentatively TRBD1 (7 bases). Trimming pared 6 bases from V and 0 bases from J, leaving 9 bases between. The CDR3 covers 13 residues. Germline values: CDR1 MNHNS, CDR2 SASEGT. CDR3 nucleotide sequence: TGTGCCAGCAGGCGGGACAGCTCCTACGAGCAGTACTTC. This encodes CASRRDSSYEQYF.

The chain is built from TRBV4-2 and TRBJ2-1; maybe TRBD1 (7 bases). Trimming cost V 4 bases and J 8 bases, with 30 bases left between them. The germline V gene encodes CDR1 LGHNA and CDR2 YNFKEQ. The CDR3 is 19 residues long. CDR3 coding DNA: TGTGCCAGCAGCCGAGACCCATCGGGGGCATACACAGGGGACGATGAGCAGTTCTTC. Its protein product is CASSRDPSGAYTGDDEQFF.

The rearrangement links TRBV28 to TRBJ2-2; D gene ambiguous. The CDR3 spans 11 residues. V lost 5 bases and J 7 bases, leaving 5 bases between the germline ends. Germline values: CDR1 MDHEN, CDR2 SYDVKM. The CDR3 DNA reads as TGTGCCAGCAGTACTTTCGGGGAGCTGTTTTTT. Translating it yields CASSTFGELFF.

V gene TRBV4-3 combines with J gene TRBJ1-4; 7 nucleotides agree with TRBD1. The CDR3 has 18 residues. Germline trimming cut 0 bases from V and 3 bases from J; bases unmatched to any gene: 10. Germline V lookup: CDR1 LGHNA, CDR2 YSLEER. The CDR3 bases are TGCGCCAGCAGCCAAGATACCAGGGGGTCATTAGCTAATGAAAAACTGTTTTTT. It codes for CASSQDTRGSLANEKLFF.

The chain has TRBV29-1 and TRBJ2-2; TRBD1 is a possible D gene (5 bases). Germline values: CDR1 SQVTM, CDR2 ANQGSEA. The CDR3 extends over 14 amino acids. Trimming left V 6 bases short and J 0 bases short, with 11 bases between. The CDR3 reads CSVLQEANTGELFF. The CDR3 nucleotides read TGCAGCGTCCTACAGGAAGCGAACACCGGGGAGCTGTTTTTT.

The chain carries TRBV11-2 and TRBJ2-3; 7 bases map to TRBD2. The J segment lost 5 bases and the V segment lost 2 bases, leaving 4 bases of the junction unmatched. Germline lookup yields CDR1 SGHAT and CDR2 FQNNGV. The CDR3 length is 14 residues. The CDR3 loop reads CASSLSGTGDTQYF. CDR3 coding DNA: TGTGCCAGCAGCTTAAGCGGGACCGGAGATACGCAGTATTTT. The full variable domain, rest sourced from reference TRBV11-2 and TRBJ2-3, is EAGVAQSPRYKIIEKRQSVAFWCNPISGHATLYWYQQILGQGPKLLIQFQNNGVVDDSQLPKDRFSAERLKGVDSTLKIQPAKLEDSAVYLCASSLSGTGDTQYFGPGTRLTVL.

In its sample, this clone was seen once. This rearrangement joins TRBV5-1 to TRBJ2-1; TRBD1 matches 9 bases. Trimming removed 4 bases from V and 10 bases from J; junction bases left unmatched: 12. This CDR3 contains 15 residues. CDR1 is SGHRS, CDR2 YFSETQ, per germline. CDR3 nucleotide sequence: TGCGCCAGCAGCCCGACCGGACAGGGGAGTCTCGAGCAGTTCTTC. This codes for CASSPTGQGSLEQFF.

The CDR3, as DNA: TGTGCCAGCAGCGCTGGGACTAGCGGGAGGGCCGGAAGAGATACGCAGTATTTT. This encodes CASSAGTSGRAGRDTQYF. The chain uses TRBV5-6 and TRBJ2-3, with 16 positions matching TRBD2. Trimming cost V 4 bases and J 5 bases; bases outside gene matches: 10. The CDR3 sequence is 18 residues long. CDR1 SGHDT and CDR2 YYEEEE come from the germline V gene.

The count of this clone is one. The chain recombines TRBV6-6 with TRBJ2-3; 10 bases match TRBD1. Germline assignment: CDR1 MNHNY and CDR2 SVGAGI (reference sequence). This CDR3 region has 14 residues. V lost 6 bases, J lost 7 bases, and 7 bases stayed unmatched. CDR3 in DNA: TGTGCCAGCAGGTCCGGGACAGGGGCGAATACGCAGTATTTT. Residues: CASRSGTGANTQYF.

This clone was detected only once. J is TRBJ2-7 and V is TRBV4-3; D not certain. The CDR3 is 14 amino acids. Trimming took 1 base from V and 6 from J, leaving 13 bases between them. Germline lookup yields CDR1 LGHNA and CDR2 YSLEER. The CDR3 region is CASSQADGLSEQYF. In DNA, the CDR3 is TGCGCCAGCAGCCAAGCCGACGGCCTCTCCGAGCAGTACTTC.

For the CDR3, the DNA is TGTGCCAGCAGTTCCCCCTCACAGGGGGATGGCTACACCTTC. It yields the protein CASSSPSQGDGYTF. The V call is TRBV27, the J call TRBJ1-2; TRBD1 aligns across 8 bases. Germline assignment: CDR1 MNHEY and CDR2 SMNVEV (reference sequence). Losses at the gene ends were 4 bases for V and 6 bases for J; bases not matched to a gene: 7. The CDR3 has 14 amino acids.